The next 27 T cell receptor beta chains were all read from a single sample in a study (dated by TCRdb to the mid-2010s). The method was RT-PCR. Sequencing instrument: Illumina MiSeq. TCRdb redid the processing of the public reads, applying fastp at Q25 and MiXCR, and retained in-frame beta chains. Rows with a matching CDR3 protein are joined into one entry that keeps the most common DNA and genes. For this sample there are hundreds of thousands of distinct CDR3 sequences; around 14% appear just once. Roughly 4% of the sample is taken by the ten largest. What was sequenced was memory CD4+ T cells from blood. The receptors shown here come from a female donor in good health, serving as a healthy control.

This clonotype was counted at least ten times. The chain is built from TRBV7-2 and TRBJ2-1; TRBD1 is a possible D gene (7 bases). The CDR3 spans 14 residues. The V gene lost 5 bases and the J gene lost 12 bases, with 20 bases spanning the gap. Germline CDR1 reads SGHTA; CDR2 reads FQGNSA. The CDR3 DNA is TGTGCCAGCAGCCCCGTTGGAGGGGGCCTTTGGCAGTTCTTC. Its protein product is CASSPVGGGLWQFF.

Ten or more counts support this clonotype. The chain is built from TRBV6-1 and TRBJ2-7; D is possibly TRBD1 (6 bases). The length of the CDR3 is 14 residues. Germline V gene lookup returns CDR1 MNHNS and CDR2 SASEGT. Trimming cost V 1 base and J 3 bases, with 10 bases left between them. The CDR3 coding sequence is TGTGCCAGCAGTGAAGGGGTGACAGGCTACGAGCAGTACTTC. This encodes CASSEGVTGYEQYF.

Only a few counts were recorded for this clonotype. The gene calls are TRBV6-1 and TRBJ2-5, with 11 bases lining up with TRBD2. The J segment lost 5 bases and the V segment lost 5 bases, leaving 7 bases of the junction unmatched. CDR1 MNHNS and CDR2 SASEGT come from the germline V gene. The CDR3 runs 15 residues. CDR3 loop: CASSSRTSGWETQYF. DNA of the CDR3: TGTGCCAGCAGTTCACGGACTAGCGGGTGGGAGACCCAGTACTTC.

This clonotype was detected many times. The chain couples TRBV12-3 or TRBV12-4 to TRBJ2-1; maybe TRBD2 (6 bases). V lost 3 bases to trimming and J lost 5 bases, with 11 bases between them. The CDR3 is 14 residues long. This chain's CDR3 is CASSLYGSNNEQFF. The CDR3 coding sequence is TGTGCCAGCAGTTTGTACGGGAGCAACAATGAGCAGTTCTTC.

The sample holds a few counts of this clonotype. The gene calls are TRBV4-2 and TRBJ1-4; 8 bases are a match to TRBD1. Germline CDR1 and CDR2: LGHNA and YNFKEQ. V gave up 1 base and J gave up 7 bases; unmatched junction bases: 11. CDR3 length equals 17 residues. CDR3 region: CASSQVGTGTGGEKLFF. The CDR3 DNA is TGTGCCAGCAGCCAAGTTGGAACCGGGACAGGAGGTGAAAAACTGTTTTTT.

This clonotype was found many times. The V and J genes are TRBV20-1 and TRBJ2-7; 7 bases agree with TRBD1. The V gene's germline CDR1 is DFQATT and CDR2 SNEGSKA (reference sequence). V gave up 7 bases and J gave up 4 bases; unmatched junction bases: 13. This CDR3 has 14 amino acids. DNA for the CDR3: TGCAGTGTATCGATTCCGGGACAGAATTACGAGCAGTACTTC. Its translation: CSVSIPGQNYEQYF.

There are a few counts of this clonotype. The chain's CDR3 is CASSYSPGQGPETQYF. CDR3 nucleotide sequence: TGTGCCAGCAGTTACTCGCCGGGACAGGGTCCAGAGACCCAGTACTTC. The rearrangement joins TRBV6-5 to TRBJ2-5, with 9 bases matching TRBD1. With V trimmed by 0 bases and J by 4 bases, 6 bases remained unmatched. Germline CDR1 MNHEY, CDR2 SVGAGI. There are 16 residues in the CDR3.

This clonotype has a count of ten or more. The J gene is TRBJ1-4, the V gene TRBV27, with D perhaps TRBD1 (6 bases). The V gene's germline CDR1 is MNHEY and CDR2 SMNVEV (reference sequence). Trimming removed 9 bases from V and 0 bases from J, with 11 bases in between. The CDR3 covers 14 residues. The chain's CDR3 is CASSGASTNEKLFF. CDR3 DNA sequence: TGTGCCAGTTCAGGGGCGTCAACTAATGAAAAACTGTTTTTT.

This clonotype was detected a few times. This chain connects TRBV6-5 to TRBJ2-2, with D possibly being TRBD2 (5 bases). The ends were cut back, 5 bases at V and 2 bases at J, with 15 bases in the middle. Germline V lookup: CDR1 MNHEY, CDR2 SVGAGI. The CDR3 runs to 16 residues. The CDR3 protein is CASSPRRTLNTGELFF. The CDR3, as DNA: TGTGCCAGCAGTCCCCGACGGACTTTAAACACCGGGGAGCTGTTTTTT.

This clonotype was detected ten times or more. The chain employs TRBV12-3 or TRBV12-4 and TRBJ2-3; 8 nucleotides align to TRBD2. This CDR3 spans 15 amino acids. V lost 3 bases and J lost 3; bases outside the gene matches: 5. The CDR3 is CASSFRGLDTDTQYF. As DNA, the CDR3 is TGTGCCAGCAGTTTTAGGGGACTAGATACAGATACGCAGTATTTT.

This clonotype was counted a few times. The chain recombines TRBV12-3 or TRBV12-4 with TRBJ2-3; D call uncertain. The CDR3 has 13 residues. The V end was cut by 6 bases, the J end by 4 bases, with 11 bases between. The CDR3 here is CASRPRESDTQYF. In DNA, the CDR3 is TGTGCCAGCAGGCCCCGCGAATCAGATACGCAGTATTTT.

Ten or more counts support this clonotype. The chain's CDR3 is CATSRDFWETQYF. The CDR3 region has the DNA TGTGCCACCAGCAGAGATTTTTGGGAGACCCAGTACTTC. The chain joins TRBV15 to TRBJ2-5; the D is unclear. V lost 0 bases and J 5 bases, leaving 7 bases between the germline ends. Germline assignment: CDR1 LNHNV and CDR2 YYDKDF (reference sequence). The CDR3 length is 13 residues.

V usage is TRBV6-5 and J usage is TRBJ1-5; 7 bases agree with TRBD1. V shed 6 bases and J 2 bases; nucleotides not matched to a gene: 7. The germline V gene encodes CDR1 MNHEY and CDR2 SVGAGI. The CDR3 is 15 amino acids. CDR3 coding DNA: TGTGCCAGCAGACTGGACGGACAGGGCAATCAGCCCCAGCATTTT. Translation: CASRLDGQGNQPQHF.

V gene TRBV28 combines with J gene TRBJ1-1; no clear D. Germline V CDR1 and CDR2: MDHEN, SYDVKM. Trimming took 2 bases from V and 7 from J, leaving 11 bases between them. The CDR3 totals 13 residues. CDR3 coding DNA: TGTGCCAGCAGTTTAGGGCAGAACCTTGAAGCTTTCTTT. Protein: CASSLGQNLEAFF.

This clonotype was recorded many times. The V gene is TRBV2, the J gene TRBJ2-7; D not resolved. The CDR3 is 13 residues long. V lost 3 bases and J 7 bases, leaving 13 bases between the germline ends. Germline-derived CDR1 and CDR2 are SNHLY and FYNNEI. The CDR3 nucleotides are TGTGCCAGCAGTGAGACCGGCCTGGGAGAGCAGTACTTC. Amino acid sequence: CASSETGLGEQYF.

The chain recombines TRBV7-8 with TRBJ1-1; a possible D gene is TRBD1 (5 bases). Germline loops: CDR1 SGHVS, CDR2 FQNEAQ. The CDR3 sequence is 12 residues long. The V gene lost 2 bases and the J gene lost 10 bases, with 11 bases spanning the gap. The CDR3 here is CASSLLGVRAFF. The CDR3, as DNA: TGTGCCAGCAGCTTACTGGGGGTCCGAGCTTTCTTT.

The chain is built from TRBV6-2 or TRBV6-3 and TRBJ2-7; 7 bases align to TRBD2. V lost 6 bases, J lost 0 bases, and 14 bases stayed unmatched. CDR1 is MNHEY and CDR2 is SVGEGT in the germline V gene. This CDR3 spans 17 amino acids. CDR3 sequence reads: CASRLPYWREGSYEQYF. CDR3 DNA: TGTGCCAGCAGACTCCCATACTGGAGGGAGGGCTCCTACGAGCAGTACTTC.

The chain employs TRBV27 and TRBJ1-3; D is ambiguous. Trimming took 7 bases from V and 2 from J, leaving 21 bases between them. CDR1 and CDR2 (germline): MNHEY, SMNVEV (reference sequence). This CDR3 spans 17 amino acids. The CDR3: CASKNGGLGIAGNTIYF. The CDR3 DNA reads as TGTGCCAGCAAAAACGGCGGGTTGGGTATTGCTGGAAACACCATATATTTT.

This clonotype was recorded a few times. V usage is TRBV28 and J usage is TRBJ1-2; 8 bases align to TRBD1. Trimming removed 7 bases from V and 5 bases from J; junction bases left unmatched: 9. Germline assignment: CDR1 MDHEN and CDR2 SYDVKM. There are 14 residues in the CDR3. CDR3 loop: CASIAGGDSYGYTF. The CDR3 nucleotides are TGTGCCAGCATAGCAGGGGGCGACAGTTATGGCTACACCTTC.

The chain combines TRBV5-1 with TRBJ2-3, with D perhaps matching TRBD1 (6 bases). The CDR3 is 15 amino acids. Trimming left V 5 bases short and J 3 bases short, with 16 bases between. In germline, CDR1 is SGHRS, CDR2 YFSETQ. CDR3 amino acids: CASSVDSHATDTQYF. In DNA form, the CDR3 reads TGCGCCAGCAGTGTGGACAGTCATGCGACAGATACGCAGTATTTT.

This clonotype has a count of ten or more. The V gene is TRBV7-2, the J gene TRBJ2-1; 7 nucleotides agree with TRBD2. Germline V gene lookup returns CDR1 SGHTA and CDR2 FQGNSA. This CDR3 is 15 amino acids long. V lost 0 bases to trimming and J lost 3 bases; unmatched junction nucleotides: 2. DNA of the CDR3: TGTGCCAGCAGCTTAGCCGGACTAGACTACAATGAGCAGTTCTTC. Its translation is CASSLAGLDYNEQFF.

Ten or more counts support this clonotype. The chain employs TRBV10-2 and TRBJ2-1, with D unclear. This CDR3 is 14 amino acids long. Germline values: CDR1 WSHSY, CDR2 SAAADI. Trimming took off 9 bases at V and 0 bases at J, with 12 bases between the two ends. CDR3: CASLGPSSYNEQFF. As DNA, the CDR3 is TGCGCCAGTCTCGGCCCTAGCTCCTACAATGAGCAGTTCTTC.

Ten or more counts support this clonotype. The rearrangement links TRBV27 to TRBJ2-7, with 12 nucleotides matching TRBD1. Germline loops: CDR1 MNHEY, CDR2 SMNVEV (reference sequence). After removal of 4 bases from V and 3 bases from J, the junction contained 10 bases not matched to a gene. The CDR3 is 17 amino acids. The CDR3 nucleotides are TGTGCCAGCAGTTCCCTAAATGGGACAGGGGGCATCTACGAGCAGTACTTC. It specifies CASSSLNGTGGIYEQYF.

This rearrangement joins TRBV7-9 to TRBJ2-5, with TRBD1 identical over 7 bases. V trimming: 0 bases; J trimming: 2 bases; junction bases outside the gene matches: 6. Germline V CDR1 and CDR2: SEHNR, FQNEAQ (reference sequence). CDR3 size: 16 residues. The chain's CDR3 is CASSLAPGQPQETQYF. For the CDR3, the DNA is TGTGCCAGCAGCTTAGCACCGGGACAGCCTCAAGAGACCCAGTACTTC.

The rearrangement links TRBV7-2 to TRBJ1-5; no definite D call. The germline V gene has CDR1 SGHTA and CDR2 FQGNSA. Trimming shortened V by 4 bases and J by 7 bases, and 8 bases separated the two germline ends. This CDR3 contains 12 residues. Here the CDR3 reads CASSSQAQPQHF. The CDR3 DNA sequence: TGTGCCAGCAGCTCTCAGGCGCAGCCCCAGCATTTT.

This clonotype occurred a few times. The chain links TRBV9 to TRBJ2-1, with D tentatively TRBD1 or TRBD2 (6 bases each). Germline V gene sequence: CDR1 SGDLS, CDR2 YYNGEE. The CDR3 is 15 amino acids. The ends were cut back, 2 bases at V and 7 bases at J, with 16 bases in the middle. CDR3 nucleotides: TGTGCCAGCAGCGTTGGGGGGACAAAGATAAATGAGCAGTTCTTC. Its protein product is CASSVGGTKINEQFF.

The table lists this clonotype with a few counts. This rearrangement joins TRBV3-1 to TRBJ2-7, with D perhaps being TRBD1 or TRBD2 (5 bases each). The ends were cut back, 1 base at V and 2 bases at J, with 9 bases in the middle. Germline CDR1 reads LGHDT; CDR2 reads YNNKEL (reference sequence). The CDR3 has 14 residues. CDR3 residues: CASSQGPGPYEQYF. The CDR3 DNA follows: TGTGCCAGCAGCCAAGGGCCGGGACCCTACGAGCAGTACTTC.